This TCR beta chain was obtained from a study of OX40 agonist ivuxolimab in advanced cancers. The ends were cut back, 1 base at V and 5 bases at J, with 10 bases in the middle. There are 13 residues in the CDR3. Germline-derived CDR1 and CDR2 are SGHRS and YFSETQ. The table came from immunoSEQ multiplex PCR; TCRdb's copy has only in-frame clones and leaves some out. The repertoire holds about 70,000 clones, approximately 86% seen once, with 2.5% to 3.5% in the top ten. The V and J genes are TRBV5-1 and TRBJ2-7; D remains ambiguous. This sample comprised CD4+ or CD8+ T cells sorted from blood, obtained in a trial of the OX40 agonist ivuxolimab. This receptor was taken from an adult with an advanced solid tumor such as melanoma, head and neck, liver or kidney cancer. CDR3 region: CASSLTEYDEQYF. The CDR3 region has the DNA TGCGCCAGCAGCTTGACGGAATATGACGAGCAGTACTTC. The full variable domain, completed using reference TRBV5-1 and TRBJ2-7, is KAGVTQTPRYLIKTRGQQVTLSCSPISGHRSVSWYQQTPGQGLQFLFEYFSETQRNKGNFPGRFSGRQFSNSRSEMNVSTLELGDSALYLCASSLTEYDEQYFGPGTRLTVT.